Listed here are 13 T cell receptor beta chains from one sample, sequenced in a study of control samples from healthy donors and cancer patients (dated by TCRdb to about 2020). Library preparation employed the immunoSEQ multiplex PCR assay. The source is immuneACCESS, and TCRdb retained only in-frame sequences with V and J called. Part of the clones is not carried over; for the studies checked, unresolved V genes explain less than half of this, and the remainder is unexplained. Here the sample has some 120,000 clones; around 92% occur a single time. Of the sample, 0.5% to 0.7% is held by the ten largest clones. The sequenced material came from PBMCs. The receptors derive from a man older than 75 with head and neck cancer.

The CDR3 reads CASKTRSEETQYF. The CDR3 DNA follows: TGTGCCAGTAAGACTAGATCAGAGGAGACCCAGTACTTC. The chain is built from TRBV12-3 or TRBV12-4 and TRBJ2-5; D perhaps matches TRBD2 (6 bases). This CDR3 comprises 13 residues. With 9 bases removed from V and 5 bases from J, the gap between germline ends came to 16 bases.

This chain joins TRBV10-3 and TRBJ2-3; no reliable D call. Germline V CDR1 and CDR2: ENHRY, SYGVKD. V lost 7 bases to trimming and J lost 0 bases, with 11 bases between them. The CDR3 has 14 amino acids. CDR3 region: CAITDGRSTDTQYF. DNA for the CDR3: TGTGCCATCACCGATGGACGGAGCACAGATACGCAGTATTTT.

This clone was seen only a few times. The rearrangement uses TRBV27 and TRBJ2-5, with D tentatively TRBD2 (6 bases). The CDR3 sequence is 15 residues long. Germline V CDR1 and CDR2: MNHEY, SMNVEV (reference sequence). The V end was cut by 0 bases, the J end by 7 bases, with 15 bases between. The CDR3 loop reads CASSLSRGNKGTQYF. CDR3 DNA: TGTGCCAGCAGTTTATCTCGCGGGAATAAGGGGACCCAGTACTTC.

The J gene is TRBJ1-6, the V gene TRBV25-1; possible D gene TRBD1, 6 bases. The CDR3 totals 11 residues. CDR1 is MGHDK and CDR2 is SYGVNS in the germline V gene. Trimming stripped 8 bases from V and 14 bases from J, with 13 bases between. CDR3 in amino acids: CASGGASALHF. Here the CDR3 DNA reads TGTGCCAGCGGGGGGGCCTCGGCCCTCCACTTT.

The CDR3 loop reads CAWSARDYRQPQHF. For the CDR3, the DNA is TGTGCCTGGAGTGCGCGGGACTACCGGCAGCCCCAGCATTTT. V usage is TRBV30 and J usage is TRBJ1-5; D is possibly TRBD1 (5 bases). Germline V gene lookup returns CDR1 GTSNPN and CDR2 SVGIG (reference sequence). CDR3 length equals 14 residues. The V gene lost 1 base and the J gene lost 7 bases, with 14 bases spanning the gap.

This clone was seen just once. This chain uses TRBV27 with TRBJ2-5; D gene unclear. The length of the CDR3 is 11 residues. Deletions cut 6 bases from V and 2 bases from J, with 4 bases between. Germline values: CDR1 MNHEY, CDR2 SMNVEV (reference sequence). The CDR3 coding sequence is TGTGCCAGCAGGGATCAAGAGACCCAGTACTTC. It is translated as CASRDQETQYF.

J is TRBJ1-1 and V is TRBV12-3 or TRBV12-4; D not resolved. Trimming took off 5 bases at V and 2 bases at J, with 6 bases between the two ends. The CDR3 has 12 residues. CDR3 coding DNA: TGTGCCAGCAGTCGGGGTAACACTGAAGCTTTCTTT. Protein sequence: CASSRGNTEAFF.

The V and J genes are TRBV30 and TRBJ1-1, with D perhaps TRBD1 (5 bases). Germline CDR1 reads GTSNPN; CDR2 reads SVGIG (reference sequence). This CDR3 contains 13 residues. V dropped 0 bases and J dropped 4 bases, with 9 bases sitting between them. CDR3 DNA: TGTGCCTGGAGTGTTGGGGGGGGCACTGAAGCTTTCTTT. Translation: CAWSVGGGTEAFF.

The chain is built from TRBV5-4 and TRBJ2-1; 7 nucleotides agree with TRBD2. Trimming took 5 bases from V and 0 from J; bases not matched to a gene: 5. There are 15 residues in the CDR3. Germline lookup yields CDR1 SGHNT and CDR2 YYREEE (reference sequence). Written as DNA, the CDR3 is TGTGCCAGCAGAGTGGGGGGGACCTCCTACAATGAGCAGTTCTTC. Protein sequence: CASRVGGTSYNEQFF. Based on the CDR3 plus reference TRBV5-4 and TRBJ2-1, the full variable domain is ETGVTQSPTHLIKTRGQQVTLRCSSQSGHNTVSWYQQALGQGPQFIFQYYREEENGRGNFPPRFSGLQFPNYSSELNVNALELDDSALYLCASRVGGTSYNEQFFGPGTRLTVL.

V usage is TRBV5-1 and J usage is TRBJ2-7; D possibly corresponds to TRBD1 (5 bases). CDR3 length: 15 amino acids. With 0 bases removed from V and 0 bases from J, the gap between germline ends came to 10 bases. The germline V gene has CDR1 SGHRS and CDR2 YFSETQ. The CDR3 nucleotides read TGCGCCAGCAGCTTGGAGGGGATGAGCTCCTACGAGCAGTACTTC. Encoded protein: CASSLEGMSSYEQYF.

CDR3 DNA: TGTGCCAGCTCACCCTCGAGCGGAATCTTTGGCTACACCTTC. This codes for CASSPSSGIFGYTF. The rearrangement links TRBV18 to TRBJ1-2, with D hard to call. Germline-derived CDR1 and CDR2 are KGHSH and LQKENI. The V end was cut by 3 bases, the J end by 7 bases, with 15 bases between. The CDR3 has 14 amino acids. The whole variable domain, filled in from reference TRBV18 and TRBJ1-2, reads NAGVMQNPRHLVRRRGQEARLRCSPMKGHSHVYWYRQLPEEGLKFMVYLQKENIIDESGMPKERFSAEFPKEGPSILRIQQVVRGDSAAYFCASSPSSGIFGYTFGSGTRLTVV.

V and J are TRBV7-9 and TRBJ1-1; D is uncertain. The V and J ends lost 1 base and 1 base respectively, with 10 bases between them. CDR1 and CDR2 from the germline V gene are SEHNR and FQNEAQ (reference sequence). The CDR3 runs 15 residues. CDR3 DNA: TGTGCCAGCAGCTTAGGATCTGCAGGGAACACTGAAGCTTTCTTT. Translation: CASSLGSAGNTEAFF. The full variable domain, its missing parts supplied by reference TRBV7-9 and TRBJ1-1, is DTGVSQNPRHKITKRGQNVTFRCDPISEHNRLYWYRQTLGQGPEFLTYFQNEAQLEKSRLLSDRFSAERPKGSFSTLEIQRTEQGDSAMYLCASSLGSAGNTEAFFGQGTRLTVV.

This sequence joins TRBV3-1 (or the pseudogene TRBV3-2) and TRBJ1-1; maybe TRBD1 (6 bases). CDR3 length: 13 residues. CDR1 and CDR2 from the germline V gene are LGHDT and YNNKEL (reference sequence). Trimming took off 1 base at V and 10 bases at J, with 13 bases between the two ends. The DNA for the CDR3 is TGTGCCAGCAGCCAAGCAGGGGTAGGGAGAGCTTTCTTT. Translation gives CASSQAGVGRAFF.